The entry that follows covers one TCR beta chain sequence. There are a few counts of this clonotype. Its antigen specificity is not known. The sample holds no much larger clone one base away, and base qualities are not on file. Receptors were amplified or captured by 5' RACE. Sequenced on an Illumina HiSeq 2500. A second PCR of 7 to 11 cycles was run with a J-beta primer mix and a sample-barcoded 5' primer. A unique molecular identifier was introduced onto each TCR beta cDNA molecule by a template-switch 5' adaptor carrying 12 random nucleotides. Each sample yielded at least 2.5 million CDR3-containing paired-end reads. First-strand cDNA synthesis was performed from all RNA using the Mint cDNA synthesis kit, with priming by a TRBC-specific oligonucleotide. After uracil-DNA glycosylase treatment, a first 18-cycle PCR used universal primers M1SS and BC2_uni_R on all cDNA. The paper's processing steps were these. Normalization of each sample was performed by random selection of 1 million high-quality reads, each carrying a distinct molecular identifier. Reads with shared molecular identifiers were discarded instead of being binned into consensus sequences. MiTCR, with a Q25 quality threshold and the strictest error-elimination algorithm, was used for CDR3 identification, clonotype clustering and error correction. A nonparametric unseen species model with Euler transformation was used to estimate a lower bound on total TCR beta diversity. TCRdb reprocessing: public reads trimmed at Q25 with fastp, clones called with MiXCR, in-frame beta chains kept. Each CDR3 protein appears once, grouped with its most common genes and DNA. The V and J calls shown here were made by TCRdb, not taken from the authors' results. This sample comprises hundreds of thousands of distinct CDR3 sequences, roughly 31% of them detected only once. About a sixth of the sample is taken by the ten largest.

This sample is part of a study of blood T cells in healthy people across ages (dated by TCRdb to between 2014 and 2016). Looking at the study overall: In model experiments, roughly one uniquely barcoded TCR beta cDNA molecule per two T cells was captured by template switching. The study measured age-related changes in TCR beta repertoire diversity using deep sequencing normalized with unique cDNA molecular identifiers. Using the same blood draw, the study looked at two additional independent replicas of 1 million unique cDNA reads for two donors, one aged 18 to 30 and the other aged 80 or older. The donors were split into four age groups: young (average approximately 16 years), middle-aged (nearly 40), aged (more than 60) and long-lived (approximately 80). To avoid experimental bias, donors of different ages were randomly spread across the sequencing lanes. The research as a whole found: Observed TCR beta diversity per million T cells fell roughly linearly with age, and a significant reduction was already apparent by age roughly 40. The long-lived group showed more naive CD4+ T cells, fewer expanded clones and increased TCR diversity than the aged group, suggesting age selection. Bulk unsorted PBMC profiling prevented conclusive comparison of naive and antigen-experienced compartments. A strong correlation was found between observed TCR beta diversity and the percentage of naive T cells measured by flow cytometry. Total diversity estimates from one million sequenced T cells were considered lower bounds and underestimates. Because the CMV infection status of the donors was unknown, age-related changes in expanded clonotypes may potentially have been confounded.

Donors were roughly 40 systemically healthy Caucasian individuals from Russia aged about 6 to 100 years. Approximately 9.7 milliliters of peripheral blood were drawn from each donor into EDTA-treated Vacutainer tubes. Ficoll-Paque density-gradient centrifugation was used to isolate PBMCs, with at least 7 million per sample. Trizol reagent was used to extract total RNA from PBMCs, with at least 5.5 micrograms per sample. For every donor, an aliquot of PBMCs went through flow cytometry to measure the percentages of naive CD45RAhigh/CD27high T cells. Specimen: blood. The TCR was taken from a woman at least 80 years old in good health.

The nucleotide sequence is given as TGTGCCATCAGTGAGGGGGACCTTAACACCGGGGAGCTGTTTTTT. This translates into CAISEGDLNTGELFF. The chain is assembled from TRBV10-3 and TRBJ2-2; the D match is possibly TRBD1 or TRBD2, with 5 bases aligned in each. The V and J ends are trimmed by 2 bases and 2 bases, leaving 9 bases between them. The CDR3 sequence holds 15 residues, the cysteine and phenylalanine included. The sequence is cut down to CDR3 DNA, 45 bases in frame from base 1. CDR1 and CDR2 are read off the germline V gene as ENHRY and SYGVKD.